Shown below are 14 T cell receptor beta chains from a single sample sequenced in a study of blood T cell repertoires in COVID-19. Libraries were prepared by immunoSEQ multiplex PCR; TCRdb keeps only in-frame clonotypes and omits some of them. The repertoire holds approximately 400,000 clones, with roughly 90% as singletons. Sequenced: peripheral blood. These receptors were collected from a middle-aged man with acute or convalescent COVID-19.

Here the CDR3 DNA reads TGTGCCAGCAGCTTGGGTACAGGCGCCCAAGAGACCCAGTACTTC. It yields the protein CASSLGTGAQETQYF. This sequence joins TRBV5-4 and TRBJ2-5, with D perhaps TRBD1 (5 bases). The CDR3 extends over 15 amino acids. Between the trimmed V and J ends, which lost 0 bases and 1 base, there was a span of 10 bases. Germline V gene data show CDR1 as SGHNT and CDR2 as YYREEE (reference sequence).

The chain employs TRBV6-4 and TRBJ1-2; the match to TRBD1 covers 9 bases. The CDR3 has 15 amino acids. V dropped 5 bases and J dropped 5; count of bases not matched to a gene: 9. Germline CDR1 and CDR2: MRHNA and SNTAGT. CDR3 region: CASSCGDREGYGYTF. CDR3 nucleotide sequence: TGTGCCAGCAGTTGTGGGGACAGGGAGGGGTATGGCTACACCTTC.

This clone was observed once. The chain combines TRBV2 with TRBJ1-2; 7 bases fit TRBD1. Unmatched junction bases numbered 23, after V lost 5 bases and J lost 8 bases. The CDR3 is 18 residues long. From germline, CDR1 is SNHLY and CDR2 FYNNEI. The CDR3 loop reads CASSYIPGTGQWGLGYTF. Here the CDR3 DNA reads TGTGCCAGCAGTTATATACCCGGGACGGGACAGTGGGGTCTGGGCTACACCTTC.

This clone has just one count. The chain joins TRBV28 to TRBJ2-1; 9 nucleotides match TRBD1. The V segment lost 7 bases and the J segment 3 bases; nucleotides outside the gene matches: 10. Germline V gene lookup returns CDR1 MDHEN and CDR2 SYDVKM. The CDR3 extends over 16 amino acids. CDR3: CASTKPGQGRYNEQFF. Written as DNA, the CDR3 is TGTGCCAGCACCAAACCGGGACAGGGACGCTACAATGAGCAGTTCTTC.

The chain employs TRBV7-2 and TRBJ2-1; D remains unclear. The CDR3 length is 14 residues. V was trimmed by 6 bases and J by 5 bases, leaving 14 bases between them. Germline loops: CDR1 SGHTA, CDR2 FQGNSA. CDR3 sequence (DNA): TGTGCCAGCAGTCTCCAGTCCCAGAACAATGAGCAGTTCTTC. It yields the protein CASSLQSQNNEQFF.

The gene calls are TRBV10-3 and TRBJ2-7; D is perhaps TRBD2 (5 bases). CDR3 length equals 14 residues. CDR1 is ENHRY, CDR2 SYGVKD, per germline. Deletions cut 1 base from V and 3 bases from J, with 10 bases between. The CDR3 sequence is CAISEFRGNYEQYF. CDR3 DNA sequence: TGTGCCATCAGTGAGTTTCGGGGTAACTACGAGCAGTACTTC.

The rearrangement links TRBV3-1 (or the pseudogene TRBV3-2) to TRBJ2-7; 9 bases line up with TRBD1. The V segment lost 4 bases and the J segment 8 bases; nucleotides outside the gene matches: 6. Germline loops: CDR1 LGHDT, CDR2 YNNKEL (reference sequence). This CDR3 region has 13 residues. The CDR3 is CASSPFGTGKQYF. DNA of the CDR3: TGTGCCAGCAGCCCCTTTGGGACAGGGAAGCAGTACTTC.

The J gene is TRBJ1-2, the V gene TRBV2; D not certain. Germline V CDR1 and CDR2: SNHLY, FYNNEI. Trimming left V 2 bases short and J 0 bases short, with 7 bases between. The length of the CDR3 is 14 residues. CDR3 DNA sequence: TGTGCCAGCAGTGAAACCCGGGCTAACTATGGCTACACCTTC. Its protein product is CASSETRANYGYTF. The full variable domain, rest sourced from reference TRBV2 and TRBJ1-2, is EPEVTQTPSHQVTQMGQEVILRCVPISNHLYFYWYRQILGQKVEFLVSFYNNEISEKSEIFDDQFSVERPDGSNFTLKIRSTKLEDSAMYFCASSETRANYGYTFGSGTRLTVV.

The table lists this clone with a few counts. The chain couples TRBV7-9 to TRBJ2-3; 9 bases map to TRBD1. Losses at the gene ends were 6 bases for V and 5 bases for J; bases not matched to a gene: 9. CDR3 length equals 15 residues. Germline CDR1 SEHNR, CDR2 FQNEAQ (reference sequence). As DNA, the CDR3 is TGTGCCAGCAGTCCACAGGGGGCCGTGGTAGATACGCAGTATTTT. Translating gives CASSPQGAVVDTQYF.

V and J are TRBV19 and TRBJ1-2; the match to TRBD1 covers 8 bases. The CDR3 extends over 16 amino acids. Germline V gene lookup returns CDR1 LNHDA and CDR2 SQIVND (reference sequence). V dropped 3 bases and J dropped 4; count of bases not matched to a gene: 10. In DNA form, the CDR3 reads TGTGCCAGTAGTATTTACACAGGGGGTTCCTTCTATGGCTACACCTTC. Protein product: CASSIYTGGSFYGYTF.

V and J are TRBV11-2 and TRBJ2-2, with D unresolved. CDR1 and CDR2 from the germline V gene are SGHAT and FQNNGV. The germline V and J ends were trimmed by 0 bases and 4 bases, with 9 bases remaining between them. This CDR3 is built from 15 residues. The CDR3 region is CASSLDPGGTGELFF. DNA for the CDR3: TGTGCCAGCAGCTTAGATCCCGGTGGCACCGGGGAGCTGTTTTTT.

The chain has TRBV3-1 (or the pseudogene TRBV3-2) and TRBJ1-5; D ambiguous. Germline V gene lookup returns CDR1 LGHDT and CDR2 YNNKEL (reference sequence). Trimming took off 1 base at V and 0 bases at J, with 7 bases between the two ends. This CDR3 contains 15 residues. CDR3 amino acids: CASSQGGYSNQPQHF. As DNA, the CDR3 is TGTGCCAGCAGCCAAGGCGGATATAGCAATCAGCCCCAGCATTTT.

The V gene is TRBV30, the J gene TRBJ1-2; D not certain. V lost 1 base to trimming and J lost 0 bases, with 6 bases between them. Germline values: CDR1 GTSNPN, CDR2 SVGIG (reference sequence). This CDR3 has 13 residues. In DNA, the CDR3 is TGTGCCTGGAGTGCGTCAGCTAACTATGGCTACACCTTC. Its translation is CAWSASANYGYTF.

This chain uses TRBV6-1 with TRBJ1-2; a weak D match, TRBD1 (5 bases). V shed 1 base and J shed 4 bases, with 13 bases lying between them. CDR1 is MNHNS and CDR2 is SASEGT in the germline V gene. The CDR3 has 15 residues. As DNA, the CDR3 is TGTGCCAGCAGTGAAGGAGGAACAGGTTCCTATGGCTACACCTTC. It codes for CASSEGGTGSYGYTF.